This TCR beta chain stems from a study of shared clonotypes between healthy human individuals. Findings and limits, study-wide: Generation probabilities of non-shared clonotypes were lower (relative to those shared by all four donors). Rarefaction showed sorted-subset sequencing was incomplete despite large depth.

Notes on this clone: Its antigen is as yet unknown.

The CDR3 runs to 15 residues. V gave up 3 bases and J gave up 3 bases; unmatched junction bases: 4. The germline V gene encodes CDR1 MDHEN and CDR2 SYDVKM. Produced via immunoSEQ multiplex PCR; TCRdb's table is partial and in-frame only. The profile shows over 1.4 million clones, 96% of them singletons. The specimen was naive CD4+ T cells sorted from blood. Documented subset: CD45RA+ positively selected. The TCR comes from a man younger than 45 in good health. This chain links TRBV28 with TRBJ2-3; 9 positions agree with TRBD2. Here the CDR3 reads CASSFSGSATDTQYF. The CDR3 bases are TGTGCCAGCAGTTTTAGCGGGAGCGCTACAGATACGCAGTATTTT.